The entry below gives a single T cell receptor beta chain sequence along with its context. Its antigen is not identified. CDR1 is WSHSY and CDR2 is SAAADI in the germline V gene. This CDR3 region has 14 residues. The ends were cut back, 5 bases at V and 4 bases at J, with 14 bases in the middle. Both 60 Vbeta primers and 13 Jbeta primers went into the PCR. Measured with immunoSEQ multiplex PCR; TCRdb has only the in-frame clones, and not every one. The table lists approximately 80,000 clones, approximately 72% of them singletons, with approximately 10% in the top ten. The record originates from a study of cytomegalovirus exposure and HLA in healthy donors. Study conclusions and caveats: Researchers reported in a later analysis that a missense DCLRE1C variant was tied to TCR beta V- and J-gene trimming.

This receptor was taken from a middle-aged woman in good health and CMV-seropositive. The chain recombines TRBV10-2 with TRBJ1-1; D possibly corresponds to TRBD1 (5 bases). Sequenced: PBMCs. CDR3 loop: CASSWGEDTTEAFF. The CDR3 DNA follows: TGCGCCAGCAGTTGGGGTGAGGACACCACTGAAGCTTTCTTT.